These 6 T cell receptor beta chains share one sample of origin, sequenced in a study of shared clonotypes between healthy human individuals. Clones were sequenced by immunoSEQ multiplex PCR, and TCRdb holds only the in-frame ones, with some missing. The repertoire holds under 2.5 million clones, with 80% to 95% as singletons. Specimen: naive CD4+ T cells from PBMCs. Subset reported: CD45RA+ positively selected. The receptors shown here come from a man between 18 and 29 years old in good health. Some clones in this sample may be carry-over from other donors' samples.

The chain has TRBV28 and TRBJ1-5; TRBD1 is a possible D gene (6 bases). The CDR3 consists of 13 residues. Germline V CDR1 and CDR2: MDHEN, SYDVKM. Trimming removed 10 bases from V and 5 bases from J, with 15 bases in between. DNA of the CDR3: TGTGCCACTCGTCCCACAGGGTATCAGCCCCAGCATTTT. This codes for CATRPTGYQPQHF.

V usage is TRBV7-2 and J usage is TRBJ2-3; D is unresolved. This CDR3 is 14 amino acids long. Germline V lookup: CDR1 SGHTA, CDR2 FQGNSA. Trimming left V 4 bases short and J 4 bases short, with 12 bases between. The DNA for the CDR3 is TGTGCCAGCAGCTATTCCCTAACGTCAGATACGCAGTATTTT. As protein: CASSYSLTSDTQYF.

This sequence joins TRBV19 and TRBJ2-2; D is perhaps TRBD1 (5 bases). This CDR3 is 13 amino acids long. The germline CDR1 and CDR2 sequences are LNHDA and SQIVND (reference sequence). V lost 8 bases and J lost 6, with 13 bases in between. The chain's CDR3 is CASEQDISGELFF. CDR3 nucleotide sequence: TGTGCCAGTGAACAGGATATCTCCGGGGAGCTGTTTTTT.

This clone was seen once. The rearrangement uses TRBV18 and TRBJ2-7; the match to TRBD1 covers 7 bases. Trimming cost V 4 bases and J 7 bases; bases outside gene matches: 10. The CDR3 loop spans 14 amino acids. Germline CDR1 and CDR2: KGHSH and LQKENI. The CDR3 nucleotides read TGTGCCAGCTCACGTTCCCAGGACAGGTCGGAGCAGTACTTC. Its protein is CASSRSQDRSEQYF.

The chain links TRBV30 to TRBJ1-1; 7 bases map to TRBD1. With 2 bases clipped from V and 0 bases from J, the junction kept 9 bases outside the gene matches. The CDR3 extends over 16 amino acids. The germline CDR1 and CDR2 sequences are GTSNPN and SVGIG (reference sequence). The CDR3 nucleotides read TGTGCCTGGAGTCGGGGACAGAGCGGGATGAACACTGAAGCTTTCTTT. This encodes CAWSRGQSGMNTEAFF.

The chain carries TRBV27 and TRBJ1-1, with TRBD1 as a possible D gene (5 bases). From germline, CDR1 is MNHEY and CDR2 SMNVEV (reference sequence). Trimming took off 6 bases at V and 0 bases at J, with 8 bases between the two ends. The CDR3 loop spans 13 amino acids. The CDR3 here is CASRGTVNTEAFF. The DNA of the CDR3 is TGTGCCAGCAGGGGGACGGTGAACACTGAAGCTTTCTTT.